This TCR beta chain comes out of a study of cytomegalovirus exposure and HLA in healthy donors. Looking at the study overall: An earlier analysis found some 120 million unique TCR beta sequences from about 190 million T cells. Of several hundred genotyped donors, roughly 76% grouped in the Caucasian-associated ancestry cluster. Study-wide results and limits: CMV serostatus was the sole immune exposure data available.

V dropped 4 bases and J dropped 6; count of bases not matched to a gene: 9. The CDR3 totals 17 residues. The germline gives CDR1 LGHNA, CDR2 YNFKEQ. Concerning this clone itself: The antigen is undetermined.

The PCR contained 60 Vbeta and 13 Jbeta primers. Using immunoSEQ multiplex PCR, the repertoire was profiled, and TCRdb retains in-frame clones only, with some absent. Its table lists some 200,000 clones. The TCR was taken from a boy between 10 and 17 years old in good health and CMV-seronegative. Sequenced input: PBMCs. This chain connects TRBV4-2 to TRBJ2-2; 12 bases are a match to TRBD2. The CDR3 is CASSPTPSGGAAGELFF. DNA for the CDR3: TGTGCCAGCAGCCCAACGCCTAGCGGGGGGGCGGCCGGGGAGCTGTTTTTT.